This record looks at one T cell receptor (beta chain) sequence and its context. These data come from a study of blood T cell repertoires in COVID-19. Study as a whole: Acute and convalescent COVID-19 samples came from the United States, Italy and Spain.

V lost 5 bases, J lost 9 bases, and 19 bases lay in between. CDR1 SGHTA and CDR2 FQGNSA come from the germline V gene. This CDR3 spans 14 amino acids. Per the original methods: Amplification of reference gene primers was used by the study to estimate nucleated cell counts. Generated by immunoSEQ multiplex PCR, the TCRdb table keeps only in-frame clones and is missing some. That table gives V, J and clone size, and the DNA gave D and trimming. The table lists about 110,000 clones, about four fifths of them singletons. The rearrangement uses TRBV7-2 and TRBJ1-2; D is ambiguous. Specimen: peripheral blood. The origin of this receptor is a woman aged 80 or over with acute or convalescent COVID-19. CDR3 bases: TGTGCCAGCAGCACTAACATGTTGGAGTCGAGCTACACCTTC. It is translated as CASSTNMLESSYTF.